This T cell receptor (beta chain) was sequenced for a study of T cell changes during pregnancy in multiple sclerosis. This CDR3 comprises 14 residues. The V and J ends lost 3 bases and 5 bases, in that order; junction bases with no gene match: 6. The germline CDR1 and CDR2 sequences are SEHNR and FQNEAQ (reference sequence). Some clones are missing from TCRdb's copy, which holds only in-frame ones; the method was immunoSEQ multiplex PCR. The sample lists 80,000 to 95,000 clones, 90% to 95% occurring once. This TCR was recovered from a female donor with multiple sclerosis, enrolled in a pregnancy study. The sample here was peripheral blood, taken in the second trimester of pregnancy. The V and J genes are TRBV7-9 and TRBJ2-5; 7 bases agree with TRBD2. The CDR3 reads CASSFPSGTETQYF. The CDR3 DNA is TGTGCCAGCAGCTTCCCTAGCGGTACGGAGACCCAGTACTTC.